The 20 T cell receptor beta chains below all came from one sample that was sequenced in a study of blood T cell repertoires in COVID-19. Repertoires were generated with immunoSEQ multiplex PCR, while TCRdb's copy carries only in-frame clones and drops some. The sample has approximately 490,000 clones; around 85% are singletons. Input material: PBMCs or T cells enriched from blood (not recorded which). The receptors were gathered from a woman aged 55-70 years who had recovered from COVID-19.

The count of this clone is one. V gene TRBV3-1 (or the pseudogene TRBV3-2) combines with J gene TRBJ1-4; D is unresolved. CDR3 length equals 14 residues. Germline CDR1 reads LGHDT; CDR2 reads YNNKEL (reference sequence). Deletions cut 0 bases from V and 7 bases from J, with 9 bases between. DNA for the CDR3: TGTGCCAGCAGCCAAGAGCCTCTATTTGAAAAACTGTTTTTT. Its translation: CASSQEPLFEKLFF.

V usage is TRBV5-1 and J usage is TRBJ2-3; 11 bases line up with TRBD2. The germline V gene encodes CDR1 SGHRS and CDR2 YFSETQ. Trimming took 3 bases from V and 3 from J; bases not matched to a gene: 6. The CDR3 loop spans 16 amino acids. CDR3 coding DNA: TGCGCCAGCAGCTCCCGGCTAGCGGGGGGAACAGATACGCAGTATTTT. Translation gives CASSSRLAGGTDTQYF.

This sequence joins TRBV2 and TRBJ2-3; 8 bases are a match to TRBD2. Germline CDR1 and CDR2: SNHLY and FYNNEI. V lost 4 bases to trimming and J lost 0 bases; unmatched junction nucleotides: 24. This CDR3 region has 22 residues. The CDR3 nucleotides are TGTGCCAGCAGTGTCCGGACCAGGTTAGGGCGGGGGGCCACCGCTAGCACAGATACGCAGTATTTT. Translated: CASSVRTRLGRGATASTDTQYF.

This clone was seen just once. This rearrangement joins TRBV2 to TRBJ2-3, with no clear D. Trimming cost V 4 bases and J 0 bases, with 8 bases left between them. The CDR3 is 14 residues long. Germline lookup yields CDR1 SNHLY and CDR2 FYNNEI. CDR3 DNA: TGTGCCAGCAGTGGAGAGACTAGCACAGATACGCAGTATTTT. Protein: CASSGETSTDTQYF.

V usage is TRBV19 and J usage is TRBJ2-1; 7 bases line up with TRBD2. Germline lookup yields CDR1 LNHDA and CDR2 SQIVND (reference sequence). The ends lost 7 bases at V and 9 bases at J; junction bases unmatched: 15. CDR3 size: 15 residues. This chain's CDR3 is CASTPPGSAGREQFF. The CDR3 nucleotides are TGTGCCAGTACCCCGCCGGGATCAGCGGGGCGTGAGCAGTTCTTC.

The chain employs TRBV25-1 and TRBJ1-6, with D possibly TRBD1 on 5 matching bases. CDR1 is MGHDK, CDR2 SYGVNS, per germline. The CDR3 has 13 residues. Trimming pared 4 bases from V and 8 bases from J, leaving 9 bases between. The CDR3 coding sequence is TGTGCCAGCAGTGTAGGAGGGGATTCACCCCTCCACTTT. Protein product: CASSVGGDSPLHF. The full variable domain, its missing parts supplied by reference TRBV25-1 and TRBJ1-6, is EADIYQTPRYLVIGTGKKITLECSQTMGHDKMYWYQQDPGMELHLIHYSYGVNSTEKGDLSSESTVSRIRTEHFPLTLESARPSHTSQYLCASSVGGDSPLHFGNGTRLTVT.

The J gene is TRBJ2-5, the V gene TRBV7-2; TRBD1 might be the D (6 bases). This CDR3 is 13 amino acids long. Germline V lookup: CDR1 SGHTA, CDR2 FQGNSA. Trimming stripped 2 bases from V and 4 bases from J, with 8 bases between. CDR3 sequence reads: CASSLQGRETQYF. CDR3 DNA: TGTGCCAGCAGCTTACAGGGGCGAGAGACCCAGTACTTC.

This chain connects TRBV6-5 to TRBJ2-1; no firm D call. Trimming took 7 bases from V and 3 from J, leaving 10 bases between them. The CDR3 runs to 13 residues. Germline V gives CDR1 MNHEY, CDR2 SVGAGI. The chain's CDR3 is CASKPPGYNEQFF. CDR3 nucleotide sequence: TGTGCCAGCAAGCCACCGGGCTACAATGAGCAGTTCTTC.

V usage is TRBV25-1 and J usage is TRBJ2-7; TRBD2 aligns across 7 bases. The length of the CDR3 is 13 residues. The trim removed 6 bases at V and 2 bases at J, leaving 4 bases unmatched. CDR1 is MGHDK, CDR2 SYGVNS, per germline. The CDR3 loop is CASRGEGPYEQYF. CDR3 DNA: TGTGCCAGCAGGGGGGAGGGTCCCTACGAGCAGTACTTC.

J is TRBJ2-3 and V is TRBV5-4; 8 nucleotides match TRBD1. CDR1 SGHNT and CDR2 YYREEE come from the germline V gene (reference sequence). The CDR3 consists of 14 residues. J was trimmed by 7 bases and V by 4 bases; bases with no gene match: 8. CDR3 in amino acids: CASSLTGGRNTQYF. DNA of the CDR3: TGTGCCAGCAGCCTTACAGGGGGAAGGAATACGCAGTATTTT.

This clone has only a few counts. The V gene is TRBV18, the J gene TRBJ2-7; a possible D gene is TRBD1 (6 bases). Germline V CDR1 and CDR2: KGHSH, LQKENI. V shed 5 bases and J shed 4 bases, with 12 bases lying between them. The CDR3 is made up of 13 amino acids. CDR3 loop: CASSAGQRYEQYV. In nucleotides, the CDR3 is TGTGCCAGCTCAGCAGGACAGAGGTACGAGCAGTACGTC.

The CDR3 here is CASSILADYGYTF. DNA of the CDR3: TGTGCCAGTAGTATTTTGGCTGACTATGGCTACACCTTC. This rearrangement joins TRBV19 to TRBJ1-2, with unresolved D. V gave up 3 bases and J gave up 3 bases, with 8 bases separating them. The CDR3 has 13 residues. Germline loops: CDR1 LNHDA, CDR2 SQIVND (reference sequence).

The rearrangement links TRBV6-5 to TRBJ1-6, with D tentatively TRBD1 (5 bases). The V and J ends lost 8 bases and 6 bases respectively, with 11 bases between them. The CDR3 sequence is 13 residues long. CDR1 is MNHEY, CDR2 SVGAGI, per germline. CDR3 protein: CASWLGGNSPLHF. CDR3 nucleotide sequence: TGTGCCAGCTGGCTGGGGGGTAATTCACCCCTCCACTTT.

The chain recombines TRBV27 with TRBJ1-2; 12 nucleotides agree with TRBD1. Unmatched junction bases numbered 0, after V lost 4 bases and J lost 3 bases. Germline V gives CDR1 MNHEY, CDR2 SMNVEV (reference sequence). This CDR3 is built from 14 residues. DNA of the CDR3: TGTGCCAGCAGTTGGGACAGGGGGCACTATGGCTACACCTTC. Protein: CASSWDRGHYGYTF.

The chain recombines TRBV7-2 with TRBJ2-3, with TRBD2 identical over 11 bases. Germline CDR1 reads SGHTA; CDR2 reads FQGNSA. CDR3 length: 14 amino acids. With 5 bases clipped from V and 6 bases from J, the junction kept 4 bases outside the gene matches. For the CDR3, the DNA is TGTGCCAGCAGCGTACTAGCGGGGGTCGATACGCAGTATTTT. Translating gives CASSVLAGVDTQYF.

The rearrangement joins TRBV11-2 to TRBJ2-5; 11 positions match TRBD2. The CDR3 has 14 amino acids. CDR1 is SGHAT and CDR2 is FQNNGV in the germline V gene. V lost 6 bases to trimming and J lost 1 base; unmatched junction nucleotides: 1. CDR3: CASRTSGGQETQYF. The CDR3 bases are TGTGCCAGCAGAACTAGCGGGGGCCAAGAGACCCAGTACTTC.

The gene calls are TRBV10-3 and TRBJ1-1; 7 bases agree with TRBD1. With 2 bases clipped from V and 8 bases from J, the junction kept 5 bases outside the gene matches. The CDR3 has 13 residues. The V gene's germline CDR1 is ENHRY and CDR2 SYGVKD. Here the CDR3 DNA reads TGTGCCATCAGTGAGGACAGGGCGCCGGAAGCTTTCTTT. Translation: CAISEDRAPEAFF.

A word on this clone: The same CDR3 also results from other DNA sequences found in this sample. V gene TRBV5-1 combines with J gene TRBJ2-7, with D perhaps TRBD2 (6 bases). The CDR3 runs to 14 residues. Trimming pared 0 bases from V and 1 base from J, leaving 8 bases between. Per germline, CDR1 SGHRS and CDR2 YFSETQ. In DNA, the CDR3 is TGCGCCAGCAGCTTGGCCGGGGGTTCCTACGAGCAGTACTTC. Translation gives CASSLAGGSYEQYF.

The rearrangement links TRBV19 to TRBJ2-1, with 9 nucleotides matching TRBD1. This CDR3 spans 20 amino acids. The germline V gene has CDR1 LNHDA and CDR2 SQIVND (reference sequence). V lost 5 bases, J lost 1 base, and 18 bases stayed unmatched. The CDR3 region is CASSPNHGTGYFLSYNEQFF. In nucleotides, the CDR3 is TGTGCCAGTAGTCCAAATCACGGGACAGGGTACTTTTTGTCCTACAATGAGCAGTTCTTC.

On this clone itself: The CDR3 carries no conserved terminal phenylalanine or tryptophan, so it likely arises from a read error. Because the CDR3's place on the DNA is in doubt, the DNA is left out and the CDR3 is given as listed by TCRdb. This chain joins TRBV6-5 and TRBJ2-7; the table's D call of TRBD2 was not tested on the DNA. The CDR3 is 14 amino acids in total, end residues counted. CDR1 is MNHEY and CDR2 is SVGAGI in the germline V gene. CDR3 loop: CASSWTEDGTRILY.